These 14 T cell receptor beta chains were all obtained from the same sample, sequenced in a study of Ad26.COV2.S vaccination and SARS-CoV-2 variants. This sample's treatment: around 19 received Ad26.COV2.S at low or high dose, single or two shots; several received placebo; per-sample allocation not given. The study sampled participants on day 63 after the first vaccine or placebo injection. Method: immunoSEQ multiplex PCR; TCRdb's copy keeps in-frame clones and lacks some. The sample lists roughly 380,000 clones, roughly 90% occurring once. The material sequenced was peripheral blood, taken in a trial of Ad26.COV2.S vaccine versus placebo. The receptors come from a person aged 18-65 years who received the Ad26.COV2.S COVID-19 vaccine or a placebo.

V gene TRBV6-5 combines with J gene TRBJ2-1; 8 bases fit TRBD1. The junction had 9 bases not matched to a gene; V was cut back by 5 bases and J by 9 bases. The CDR3 extends over 14 amino acids. CDR1 is MNHEY and CDR2 is SVGAGI in the germline V gene. CDR3 bases: TGTGCCAGCAGTATACAGGGGGATCAGGGTGAGCAGTTCTTC. Translating it yields CASSIQGDQGEQFF.

This clone has a handful of counts. The chain joins TRBV6-5 to TRBJ1-2; perhaps TRBD1 as D (5 bases). The V end lost 2 bases, the J end lost 3 bases, and 10 bases lay between the germline ends. Per germline, CDR1 MNHEY and CDR2 SVGAGI. The CDR3 contains 14 residues. The CDR3 coding sequence is TGTGCCAGCAGTTACAGGGGAGACCACTATGGCTACACCTTC. As protein: CASSYRGDHYGYTF.

This clone was seen once. V usage is TRBV4-3 and J usage is TRBJ2-5; TRBD2 aligns across 14 bases. The CDR3 runs 16 residues. The J segment lost 5 bases and the V segment lost 5 bases, leaving 7 bases of the junction unmatched. The germline V gene has CDR1 LGHNA and CDR2 YSLEER. CDR3 residues: CASSSRLAGGLETQYF. The CDR3 DNA reads as TGCGCCAGCAGCAGCCGACTAGCGGGGGGGCTGGAGACCCAGTACTTC.

The rearrangement uses TRBV10-3 and TRBJ2-7; 11 bases match TRBD1. The length of the CDR3 is 14 residues. V shed 1 base and J 7 bases; nucleotides not matched to a gene: 3. The germline gives CDR1 ENHRY, CDR2 SYGVKD. CDR3 DNA sequence: TGTGCCATCAGTGAGTTGGGACAGGGGGAAGAGCAGTACTTC. It encodes CAISELGQGEEQYF.

CDR3 residues: CASRPPSYNEQFF. The CDR3 DNA follows: TGTGCCAGCAGGCCCCCCTCCTACAATGAGCAGTTCTTC. The rearrangement uses TRBV11-1 and TRBJ2-1; D call uncertain. The CDR3 loop spans 13 amino acids. The V end lost 6 bases, the J end lost 0 bases, and 6 bases lay between the germline ends. The germline gives CDR1 SGHAT, CDR2 FQDESV (reference sequence).

The rearrangement uses TRBV6-2 or TRBV6-3 and TRBJ1-2, with D possibly matching TRBD1 (5 bases). The CDR3 spans 13 residues. The V end was cut by 4 bases, the J end by 1 base, with 7 bases between. Germline CDR1 reads MNHEY; CDR2 reads SVGEGT. The CDR3 region is CASSLGRNYGYTF. In DNA form, the CDR3 reads TGTGCCAGCAGTTTGGGGCGTAACTATGGCTACACCTTC.

The table lists this clone with a few counts. This rearrangement joins TRBV11-2 to TRBJ1-3; 7 nucleotides line up with TRBD1. CDR1 SGHAT and CDR2 FQNNGV come from the germline V gene. The length of the CDR3 is 13 residues. With 3 bases clipped from V and 5 bases from J, the junction kept 1 base outside the gene matches. This chain's CDR3 is CASSLDRRNTIYF. CDR3 nucleotides: TGTGCCAGCAGCTTGGACAGGAGAAACACCATATATTTT.

The J gene is TRBJ2-1, the V gene TRBV9, with a tentative D call TRBD1 (5 bases). Deletions cut 0 bases from V and 4 bases from J, with 11 bases between. This CDR3 is built from 15 residues. Per the germline V gene, CDR1 is SGDLS and CDR2 is YYNGEE. The chain's CDR3 is CASSVDQGAYNEQFF. DNA for the CDR3: TGTGCCAGCAGCGTAGACCAAGGGGCGTACAATGAGCAGTTCTTC.

V usage is TRBV28 and J usage is TRBJ2-3, with a tentative D call TRBD2 (5 bases). The length of the CDR3 is 17 residues. Germline-derived CDR1 and CDR2 are MDHEN and SYDVKM. V lost 1 base, J lost 0 bases, and 14 bases lay in between. CDR3 sequence reads: CASSLSGFPPSTDTQYF. The DNA for the CDR3 is TGTGCCAGCAGTTTATCGGGGTTCCCCCCCAGCACAGATACGCAGTATTTT.

The count of this clone is one. The rearrangement uses TRBV5-8 and TRBJ2-5; either TRBD1 or TRBD2 may supply D (5 bases each). The CDR3 length is 16 residues. V was clipped by 2 bases and J by 1 base, with 15 bases between them. Looked up from germline, CDR1 is SGHTS and CDR2 is YDEGEE. The CDR3 nucleotides read TGTGCCAGCAGCTTAATAAGGGACGGCAGCCAAGAGACCCAGTACTTC. Encoded protein: CASSLIRDGSQETQYF.

The genes are TRBV4-1 and TRBJ2-7; D may correspond to TRBD1 or TRBD2 (5 bases each). This CDR3 is 15 amino acids long. Trimming removed 1 base at V and 7 bases at J, with 17 bases between. The germline CDR1 and CDR2 sequences are MGHRA and YSYEKL. CDR3 sequence: CASSQGGTPLGEQYF. As DNA, the CDR3 is TGCGCCAGCAGCCAAGGTGGGACCCCCCTGGGGGAGCAGTACTTC.

This chain connects TRBV9 to TRBJ1-2; D might be TRBD1 (5 bases). V dropped 0 bases and J dropped 3 bases, with 15 bases sitting between them. The CDR3 contains 16 residues. From germline, CDR1 is SGDLS and CDR2 YYNGEE. CDR3 sequence: CASSVGTGSWDYGYTF. DNA for the CDR3: TGTGCCAGCAGCGTAGGTACAGGCTCTTGGGACTATGGCTACACCTTC. Full variable domain (missing parts from reference TRBV9 and TRBJ1-2): DSGVTQTPKHLITATGQRVTLRCSPRSGDLSVYWYQQSLDQGLQFLIQYYNGEERAKGNILERFSAQQFPDLHSELNLSSLELGDSALYFCASSVGTGSWDYGYTFGSGTRLTVV.

The J gene is TRBJ2-7, the V gene TRBV11-2; TRBD1 matches at 9 bases. V trimming: 3 bases; J trimming: 3 bases; junction bases outside the gene matches: 9. CDR3 length: 16 amino acids. CDR1 is SGHAT, CDR2 FQNNGV, per germline. The CDR3 loop is CASSLVSGQGFYEQYF. For the CDR3, the DNA is TGTGCCAGCAGCTTGGTTTCCGGACAGGGGTTCTACGAGCAGTACTTC.

The V and J genes are TRBV29-1 and TRBJ2-5; the D gene could be TRBD1 or TRBD2 (6 bases each). Germline V gene sequence: CDR1 SQVTM, CDR2 ANQGSEA. The germline V and J ends were trimmed by 5 bases and 5 bases, with 18 bases remaining between them. There are 14 residues in the CDR3. In DNA form, the CDR3 reads TGCAGCGTTTCATTCTCGGGGGCTCGCGAGACCCAGTACTTC. As protein: CSVSFSGARETQYF.